This record covers a single T cell receptor (beta chain). What it binds is not known. This entry is derived from a study of blood T cells in healthy people across ages. Next came a second PCR, run for roughly 6 to 11 cycles, which used a sample-barcoded 5' primer along with a J-beta primer mix. TCRdb reanalysed the 5' RACE reads using MiXCR and keeps one entry per CDR3 protein. This sample has fewer than 1.5 million distinct CDR3 sequences, with approximately 42% found just once. Whole-study findings and limits: Age advanced and TCR beta diversity per million T cells fell, roughly linearly.

This TCR came from a woman aged 18-35 years in good health. The sample comprised blood.

The CDR3 coding sequence is TGCGCCAGCAGCCAAGATACCGTAGCGGGGGGTGCCTACGAGCAGTACTTC. It translates to CASSQDTVAGGAYEQYF. The chain links TRBV4-1 to TRBJ2-7; 10 bases agree with TRBD2. Unmatched junction bases numbered 7, after V lost 0 bases and J lost 2 bases. This CDR3 is built from 17 residues. From germline, CDR1 is MGHRA and CDR2 YSYEKL.